Shown below are 11 T cell receptor beta chains from a single sample sequenced in a study of technical replicates of blood from several donors. Measured with immunoSEQ multiplex PCR; TCRdb has only the in-frame clones, and not every one. The data contain 13,000 or so clones, about 86% of them singletons. The sample was PBMCs. The receptors shown here come from a human donor in good health.

This clone has just one count. The gene calls are TRBV18 and TRBJ2-6; D ambiguous. Germline values: CDR1 KGHSH, CDR2 LQKENI. This CDR3 contains 18 residues. V lost 1 base and J 0 bases, leaving 13 bases between the germline ends. The DNA of the CDR3 is TGTGCCAGCTCACCACTGGAAATCAGGCTCTCTGGGGCCAACGTCCTGACTTTC. Translated: CASSPLEIRLSGANVLTF.

This clone was found once. The genes are TRBV2 and TRBJ2-5; 8 nucleotides match TRBD2. Losses at the gene ends were 8 bases for V and 5 bases for J; bases not matched to a gene: 10. The CDR3 loop spans 14 amino acids. Germline CDR1 is SNHLY and CDR2 is FYNNEI. The CDR3 region has the DNA TGTGCCAGCGCAACAGCGGGAGCAGAGGAGACCCAGTACTTC. Residues: CASATAGAEETQYF.

V usage is TRBV28 and J usage is TRBJ1-1; a possible D gene is TRBD1 (5 bases). The V gene lost 1 base and the J gene lost 11 bases, with 17 bases spanning the gap. The germline V gene encodes CDR1 MDHEN and CDR2 SYDVKM. CDR3 length: 14 amino acids. Written as DNA, the CDR3 is TGTGCCAGCAGTTTATTCGGCGGCAGGGTTCATGCTTTCTTT. Protein sequence: CASSLFGGRVHAFF.

The chain joins TRBV13 to TRBJ2-7; 9 bases align to TRBD2. CDR3 size: 14 residues. Germline loops: CDR1 PRHDT, CDR2 FYEKMQ (reference sequence). Trimming at V came to 5 bases and at J to 6 bases, leaving 8 bases not matched to a gene. CDR3 protein: CASSQMRGGREQYF. CDR3 coding DNA: TGTGCCAGCAGCCAGATGCGGGGGGGTCGCGAGCAGTACTTC. Using reference TRBV13 and TRBJ2-7 for the parts outside the CDR3, the full variable domain is AAGVIQSPRHLIKEKRETATLKCYPIPRHDTVYWYQQGPGQDPQFLISFYEKMQSDKGSIPDRFSAQQFSDYHSELNMSSLELGDSALYFCASSQMRGGREQYFGPGTRLTVT.

The rearrangement uses TRBV29-1 and TRBJ2-2; 10 bases match TRBD2. With 6 bases clipped from V and 3 bases from J, the junction kept 4 bases outside the gene matches. CDR3 length: 14 amino acids. Germline V gene lookup returns CDR1 SQVTM and CDR2 ANQGSEA. The CDR3 DNA sequence: TGCAGCGTAACCGGGACTAGCGACACCGGGGAGCTGTTTTTT. This sequence encodes CSVTGTSDTGELFF.

This chain uses TRBV11-2 with TRBJ1-3, with D uncertain. There are 15 residues in the CDR3. Germline CDR1 is SGHAT and CDR2 is FQNNGV. Trimming pared 0 bases from V and 0 bases from J, leaving 6 bases between. The CDR3 sequence is CASSLESSSGNTIYF. The CDR3 DNA sequence: TGTGCCAGCAGCTTAGAGTCCAGCTCTGGAAACACCATATATTTT.

The chain uses TRBV4-1 and TRBJ2-5, with 10 bases matching TRBD1. The CDR3 is made up of 18 amino acids. In germline, CDR1 is MGHRA, CDR2 YSYEKL. The V gene end was trimmed by 1 base and the J gene end by 3 bases; junction bases not matched to a gene: 11. CDR3 DNA: TGCGCCAGCAGCCAAGTGTTTTTAGGGACAGGGGTCGAAGAGACCCAGTACTTC. Residues: CASSQVFLGTGVEETQYF.

This chain uses TRBV5-6 with TRBJ2-7; 9 nucleotides match TRBD1. Germline V lookup: CDR1 SGHDT, CDR2 YYEEEE. This CDR3 is 17 amino acids long. V gave up 4 bases and J gave up 1 base; unmatched junction bases: 12. The DNA of the CDR3 is TGTGCCAGCAGCGCCCCACCCTGGGACAGGGAGTCCTACGAGCAGTACTTC. Its protein product is CASSAPPWDRESYEQYF.

This sequence joins TRBV6-4 and TRBJ2-2, with D maybe TRBD1 (5 bases). The CDR3 consists of 14 residues. The V gene lost 0 bases and the J gene lost 4 bases, with 6 bases spanning the gap. Germline lookup yields CDR1 MRHNA and CDR2 SNTAGT. CDR3 amino acids: CASSDSQATGELFF. As DNA, the CDR3 is TGTGCCAGCAGTGACTCACAGGCCACCGGGGAGCTGTTTTTT.

This chain joins TRBV27 and TRBJ1-1, with 7 bases lining up with TRBD1. This CDR3 comprises 14 residues. V trimming: 3 bases; J trimming: 0 bases; junction bases outside the gene matches: 1. Per the germline V gene, CDR1 is MNHEY and CDR2 is SMNVEV (reference sequence). The CDR3 DNA reads as TGTGCCAGCAGTTTGACAGGGATGAACACTGAAGCTTTCTTT. It codes for CASSLTGMNTEAFF.

This clone has only a few counts. This rearrangement joins TRBV30 to TRBJ2-3, with a tentative D call TRBD2 (5 bases). CDR1 is GTSNPN and CDR2 is SVGIG in the germline V gene (reference sequence). V was trimmed by 0 bases and J by 2 bases, leaving 12 bases between them. The CDR3 extends over 15 amino acids. CDR3 coding DNA: TGTGCCTGGAGTGTTGTAGCGCAATTCACAGATACGCAGTATTTT. Amino acid sequence: CAWSVVAQFTDTQYF.